Listed here are 21 T cell receptor beta chains from one sample, sequenced in a study of cytomegalovirus exposure and HLA in healthy donors. The PCR used 60 Vbeta and 13 Jbeta primers. Sequenced by immunoSEQ multiplex PCR; TCRdb stores in-frame clones only, minus some. Among 140,000 or so clones, more than 75% were seen once, and the ten largest hold 1.5% to 2%. The sample taken for sequencing was PBMCs. These TCRs come from a man aged 35-49 years in good health and CMV-seronegative.

This chain uses TRBV29-1 with TRBJ1-1, with D perhaps matching TRBD1 (5 bases). CDR1 and CDR2 from the germline V gene are SQVTM and ANQGSEA. V gave up 4 bases and J gave up 7 bases, with 7 bases separating them. The CDR3 runs 10 residues. The CDR3 loop reads CSVVRGEAFF. In nucleotides, the CDR3 is TGCAGCGTTGTTAGGGGTGAAGCTTTCTTT. Full variable domain (rest looked up from reference TRBV29-1 and TRBJ1-1): SAVISQKPSRDICQRGTSLTIQCQVDSQVTMMFWYRQQPGQSLTLIATANQGSEATYESGFVIDKFPISRPNLTFSTLTVSNMSPEDSSIYLCSVVRGEAFFGQGTRLTVV.

On this clone: This sample includes further DNA sequences coding for the same CDR3. J is TRBJ1-6 and V is TRBV4-1; 9 bases agree with TRBD1. Germline CDR1 is MGHRA and CDR2 is YSYEKL. The CDR3 has 16 residues. V dropped 4 bases and J dropped 6; count of bases not matched to a gene: 7. In DNA form, the CDR3 reads TGCGCCAGCAGCCGGGACAGGGCCTCGACTAATTCACCCCTCCACTTT. This codes for CASSRDRASTNSPLHF.

The rearrangement uses TRBV19 and TRBJ1-1; 7 bases agree with TRBD1. Germline V gene sequence: CDR1 LNHDA, CDR2 SQIVND (reference sequence). The CDR3 is made up of 14 amino acids. J lost 1 base, V lost 7 bases, and 6 bases had no gene match. The DNA for the CDR3 is TGTGCCAGTACCGAGGACAGGACGAACACTGAAGCTTTCTTT. Its protein product is CASTEDRTNTEAFF.

This clone was observed a single time. This chain uses TRBV5-1 with TRBJ2-7; 9 bases fit TRBD2. Trimming cost V 0 bases and J 7 bases; bases outside gene matches: 5. CDR3 length: 14 residues. Germline CDR1 SGHRS, CDR2 YFSETQ. The CDR3 sequence: CASSLVSGRSEQYF. The CDR3 nucleotides read TGCGCCAGCAGCTTGGTTAGCGGGAGAAGTGAGCAGTACTTC.

The chain has TRBV19 and TRBJ2-7; 7 positions match TRBD1. Germline CDR1 LNHDA, CDR2 SQIVND (reference sequence). CDR3 length: 13 amino acids. V dropped 7 bases and J dropped 0; count of bases not matched to a gene: 3. CDR3 coding DNA: TGTGCCAGTAATGACAGGGCCTCCTACGAGCAGTACTTC. This encodes CASNDRASYEQYF.

V is TRBV11-2 and J is TRBJ2-5; possible D gene TRBD1, 6 bases. Germline V CDR1 and CDR2: SGHAT, FQNNGV. This CDR3 region has 14 residues. V was trimmed by 4 bases and J by 1 base, leaving 10 bases between them. The DNA for the CDR3 is TGTGCCAGCAGCTCCCGGGACATCCAAGAGACCCAGTACTTC. As protein: CASSSRDIQETQYF.

The chain links TRBV4-1 to TRBJ2-3, with TRBD2 matching over 11 bases. Germline CDR1 is MGHRA and CDR2 is YSYEKL. The CDR3 runs 17 residues. Trimming took 3 bases from V and 2 from J; bases not matched to a gene: 7. The CDR3 region is CASSQFGTSGFTDTQYF. Written as DNA, the CDR3 is TGCGCCAGCAGCCAGTTCGGGACTAGCGGTTTCACAGATACGCAGTATTTT.

This clone was recorded a few times. This rearrangement joins TRBV9 to TRBJ2-3; 8 bases map to TRBD2. The germline CDR1 and CDR2 sequences are SGDLS and YYNGEE. The V and J ends lost 0 bases and 0 bases, in that order; junction bases with no gene match: 6. This CDR3 has 17 amino acids. The CDR3: CASSVEAGALSTDTQYF. CDR3 DNA: TGTGCCAGCAGCGTAGAAGCGGGGGCGCTGAGCACAGATACGCAGTATTTT.

The J gene is TRBJ2-3, the V gene TRBV5-1; D is undetermined. The V end lost 0 bases, the J end lost 0 bases, and 5 bases lay between the germline ends. Germline V gene lookup returns CDR1 SGHRS and CDR2 YFSETQ. The CDR3 has 14 residues. In nucleotides, the CDR3 is TGCGCCAGCAGCTTGGCCCAAAGCACAGATACGCAGTATTTT. Residues: CASSLAQSTDTQYF.

To note about this clone: A read error may produce the germline difference seen at one junction end. This rearrangement joins TRBV7-9 to TRBJ1-6, with 7 bases matching TRBD1. Germline V CDR1 and CDR2: SEHNR, FQNEAQ (reference sequence). The length of the CDR3 is 15 residues. The CDR3 here is CSSSLGDRVGSPLHF. The CDR3 DNA reads TGTTCCAGCAGCTTGGGCGACAGGGTAGGGTCACCCCTCCACTTT.

This rearrangement joins TRBV7-9 to TRBJ2-1; 7 nucleotides align to TRBD1. In germline, CDR1 is SEHNR, CDR2 FQNEAQ (reference sequence). The CDR3 runs 16 residues. With V trimmed by 1 base and J by 9 bases, 12 bases remained unmatched. CDR3 in amino acids: CASSLEGAGMRAEQFF. Written as DNA, the CDR3 is TGTGCCAGCAGCTTAGAGGGGGCAGGGATGCGCGCTGAGCAGTTCTTC.

V and J are TRBV6-1 and TRBJ1-3; D is undetermined. CDR3 length: 15 amino acids. The ends were cut back, 2 bases at V and 4 bases at J, with 12 bases in the middle. The germline V gene encodes CDR1 MNHNS and CDR2 SASEGT. CDR3 nucleotide sequence: TGTGCCAGCAGTGAAAGCTCACTGCGCGGAAACACCATATATTTT. Amino acid sequence: CASSESSLRGNTIYF.

CDR3 region: CASSPPGGEQYF. CDR3 sequence (DNA): TGTGCCAGCAGCCCTCCGGGGGGGGAGCAGTACTTC. The rearrangement uses TRBV13 and TRBJ2-7; 8 bases line up with TRBD2. The J segment lost 7 bases and the V segment lost 5 bases, leaving 4 bases of the junction unmatched. Germline V gene data show CDR1 as PRHDT and CDR2 as FYEKMQ (reference sequence). CDR3 length: 12 amino acids.

This clone was seen more than once but under ten times. The J gene is TRBJ2-6, the V gene TRBV4-2, with a weak D call TRBD1 (6 bases). The ends were cut back, 4 bases at V and 1 base at J, with 14 bases in the middle. The germline V gene encodes CDR1 LGHNA and CDR2 YNFKEQ. This CDR3 is 17 amino acids long. This chain's CDR3 is CASSPGESVSGANVLTF. CDR3 DNA: TGTGCCAGCAGCCCAGGGGAATCTGTGTCTGGGGCCAACGTCCTGACTTTC.

In this sample, this clone turned up a few times. The V and J genes are TRBV7-2 and TRBJ2-1; possible D gene TRBD2, 5 bases. Germline CDR1 reads SGHTA; CDR2 reads FQGNSA. The CDR3 loop spans 15 amino acids. Trimming stripped 5 bases from V and 0 bases from J, with 11 bases between. The CDR3 spells CASSPRVGSYNEQFF. The CDR3 DNA sequence: TGTGCCAGCAGCCCGAGGGTCGGCTCCTACAATGAGCAGTTCTTC. The full variable domain, its missing parts supplied by reference TRBV7-2 and TRBJ2-1, is GAGVSQSPSNKVTEKGKDVELRCDPISGHTALYWYRQSLGQGLEFLIYFQGNSAPDKSGLPSDRFSAERTGGSVSTLTIQRTQQEDSAVYLCASSPRVGSYNEQFFGPGTRLTVL.

The chain is built from TRBV25-1 and TRBJ2-2, with 7 bases fitting TRBD1. V lost 1 base and J lost 5; bases outside the gene matches: 4. Germline CDR1 and CDR2: MGHDK and SYGVNS. The CDR3 extends over 15 amino acids. The CDR3 region is CASSEFVTGTGELFF. CDR3 in DNA: TGTGCCAGCAGTGAATTTGTGACAGGGACCGGGGAGCTGTTTTTT.

This clone was detected a few times. The CDR3 DNA reads as TGTGCCAGCAGTGAATCATCCTACGAGCAGTACTTC. Translation: CASSESSYEQYF. The chain couples TRBV25-1 to TRBJ2-7; D gene unclear. CDR1 and CDR2 from the germline V gene are MGHDK and SYGVNS. This CDR3 is 12 amino acids long. Trimming pared 1 base from V and 1 base from J, leaving 2 bases between.

Only one count was recorded for this clone. The V and J genes are TRBV10-1 and TRBJ2-2; TRBD1 aligns across 9 bases. In germline, CDR1 is WNHNN, CDR2 SYGVQD (reference sequence). Germline trimming cut 9 bases from V and 4 bases from J; bases unmatched to any gene: 6. The CDR3 spans 14 residues. CDR3: CASGDRAATGELFF. The CDR3 nucleotides are TGCGCCAGTGGGGACAGGGCGGCCACCGGGGAGCTGTTTTTT.

This chain connects TRBV28 to TRBJ1-6; 9 nucleotides agree with TRBD1. The CDR3 covers 15 residues. Looked up from germline, CDR1 is MDHEN and CDR2 is SYDVKM. The V gene end was trimmed by 6 bases and the J gene end by 8 bases; junction bases not matched to a gene: 8. CDR3 loop: CASSRWDREYSPLHF. The CDR3 nucleotides are TGTGCCAGCAGCCGCTGGGACAGGGAATATTCACCCCTCCACTTT. Full variable domain (remainder filled in from reference TRBV28 and TRBJ1-6): DVKVTQSSRYLVKRTGEKVFLECVQDMDHENMFWYRQDPGLGLRLIYFSYDVKMKEKGDIPEGYSVSREKKERFSLILESASTNQTSMYLCASSRWDREYSPLHFGNGTRLTVT.

The chain couples TRBV19 to TRBJ1-6, with 9 bases lining up with TRBD1. The CDR3 has 15 amino acids. The V and J ends lost 6 bases and 14 bases, in that order; junction bases with no gene match: 14. Germline values: CDR1 LNHDA, CDR2 SQIVND (reference sequence). This CDR3 is CASSPLTGGVGTLHF. CDR3 nucleotides: TGTGCCAGTAGCCCCCTGACAGGGGGTGTGGGAACCCTCCACTTT.

The chain employs TRBV9 and TRBJ2-5; TRBD2 aligns across 9 bases. The DNA end is more similar to TRBJ2-7, so the J call may be wrong. The germline CDR1 and CDR2 sequences are SGDLS and YYNGEE. The CDR3 spans 16 residues. CDR3 in amino acids: CASSVADLAGNYEQYF. For the CDR3, the DNA is TGTGCCAGCAGCGTAGCAGATCTAGCGGGAAACTACGAGCAGTACTTC.